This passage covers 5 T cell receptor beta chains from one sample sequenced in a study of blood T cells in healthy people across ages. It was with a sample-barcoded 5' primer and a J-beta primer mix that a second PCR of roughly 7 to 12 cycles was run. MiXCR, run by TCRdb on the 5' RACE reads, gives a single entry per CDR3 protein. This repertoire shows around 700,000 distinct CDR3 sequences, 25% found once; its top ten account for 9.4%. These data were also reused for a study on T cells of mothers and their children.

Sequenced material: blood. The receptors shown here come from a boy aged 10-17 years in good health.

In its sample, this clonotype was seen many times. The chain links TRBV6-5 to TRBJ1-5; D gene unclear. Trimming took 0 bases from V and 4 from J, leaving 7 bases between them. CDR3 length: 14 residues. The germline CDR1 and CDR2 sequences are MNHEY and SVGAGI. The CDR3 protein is CASSYSGSNQPQHF. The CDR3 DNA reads TGTGCCAGCAGTTACTCAGGCAGTAATCAGCCCCAGCATTTT.

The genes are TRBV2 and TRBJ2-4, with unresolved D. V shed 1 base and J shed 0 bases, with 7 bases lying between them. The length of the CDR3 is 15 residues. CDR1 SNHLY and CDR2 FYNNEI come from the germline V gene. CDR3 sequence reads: CASSEELVAKNIQYF. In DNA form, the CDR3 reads TGTGCCAGCAGTGAAGAGCTGGTAGCCAAAAACATTCAGTACTTC.

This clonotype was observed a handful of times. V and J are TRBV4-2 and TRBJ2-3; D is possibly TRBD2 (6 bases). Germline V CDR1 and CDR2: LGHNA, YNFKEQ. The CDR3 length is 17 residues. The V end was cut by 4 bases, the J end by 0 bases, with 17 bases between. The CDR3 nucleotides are TGTGCCAGCAGCCTGATTGGGACTGGGGGTAGCACAGATACGCAGTATTTT. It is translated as CASSLIGTGGSTDTQYF.

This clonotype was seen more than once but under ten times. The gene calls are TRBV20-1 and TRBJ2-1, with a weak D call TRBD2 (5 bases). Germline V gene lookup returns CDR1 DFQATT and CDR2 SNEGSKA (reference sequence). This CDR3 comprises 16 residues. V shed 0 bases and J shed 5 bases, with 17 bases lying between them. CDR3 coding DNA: TGCAGTGCTAGAGATTGGCGGGCTGCCGTCCACAATGAGCAGTTCTTC. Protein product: CSARDWRAAVHNEQFF.

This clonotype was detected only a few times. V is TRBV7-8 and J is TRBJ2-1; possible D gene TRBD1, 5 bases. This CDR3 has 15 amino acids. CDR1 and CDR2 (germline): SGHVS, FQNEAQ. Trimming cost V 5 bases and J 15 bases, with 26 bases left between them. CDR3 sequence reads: CASSEKGYRVTPAFF. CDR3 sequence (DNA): TGTGCCAGCAGCGAAAAGGGGTATCGGGTAACCCCGGCGTTCTTC. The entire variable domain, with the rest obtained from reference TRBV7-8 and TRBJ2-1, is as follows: GAGVSQSPRYKVAKRGQDVALRCDPISGHVSLFWYQQALGQGPEFLTYFQNEAQLDKSGLPSDRFFAERPEGSVSTLKIQRTQQEDSAVYLCASSEKGYRVTPAFFGPGTRLTVL.